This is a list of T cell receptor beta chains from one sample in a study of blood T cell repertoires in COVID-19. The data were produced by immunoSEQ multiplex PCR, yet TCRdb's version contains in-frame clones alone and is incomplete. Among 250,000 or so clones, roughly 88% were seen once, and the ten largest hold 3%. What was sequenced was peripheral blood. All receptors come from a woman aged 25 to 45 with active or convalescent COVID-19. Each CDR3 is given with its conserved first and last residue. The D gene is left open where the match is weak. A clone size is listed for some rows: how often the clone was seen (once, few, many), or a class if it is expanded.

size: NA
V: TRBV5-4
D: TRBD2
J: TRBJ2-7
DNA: TGTGCCAGCAGCCGTGCTGGGACTAGCGGGGGGGCCTTCGAGCAGTACTTC
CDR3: CASSRAGTSGGAFEQYF

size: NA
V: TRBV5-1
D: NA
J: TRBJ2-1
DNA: TGCGCCAGCAGTTCGAGGAATCTGGATGAGCAGTTCTTC
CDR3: CASSSRNLDEQFF

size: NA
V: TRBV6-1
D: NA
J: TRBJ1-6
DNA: TGTGCCAGCAGTGAAGCGCTTCCTGGGCCGGGGGGGGAACCCCTCCACTTT
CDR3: CASSEALPGPGGEPLHF

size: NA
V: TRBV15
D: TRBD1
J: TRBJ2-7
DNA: TGTGCCACCAGCTGGCGGGGACAGGGTACGCAGTACTTC
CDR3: CATSWRGQGTQYF

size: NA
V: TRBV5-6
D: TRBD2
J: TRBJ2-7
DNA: TGTGCCAGCTTCACTAGCGGGGGGTTCAACGAGCAGTACTTC
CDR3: CASFTSGGFNEQYF

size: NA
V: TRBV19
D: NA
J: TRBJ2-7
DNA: TGTGCCAGTAGTCCGACAGGACTCTCCTACGAGCAGTACTTC
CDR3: CASSPTGLSYEQYF

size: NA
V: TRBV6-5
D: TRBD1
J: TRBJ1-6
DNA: TGTGCCAGCAGCCGACAGGGGAATTCACCCCTCCACTTT
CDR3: CASSRQGNSPLHF

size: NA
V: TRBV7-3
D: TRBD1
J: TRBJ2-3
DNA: TGTGCCAGCAGCTTAGATACAGGGGTGACGCAGTATTTT
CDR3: CASSLDTGVTQYF

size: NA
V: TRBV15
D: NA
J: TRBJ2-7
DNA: TGTGCCACCAGCAGAGATGGGGGGAGCGAGCAGTACTTC
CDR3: CATSRDGGSEQYF

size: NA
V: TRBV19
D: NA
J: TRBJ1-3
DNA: TGTGCCAGTATTGGTCAGAGGGCCGGAAACACCATATATTTT
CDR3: CASIGQRAGNTIYF

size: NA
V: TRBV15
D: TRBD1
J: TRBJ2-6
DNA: TGTGCCACCAGCAGAGATCCCAGGGGGACCTCTGGGGCCAACGTCCTGACTTTC
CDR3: CATSRDPRGTSGANVLTF

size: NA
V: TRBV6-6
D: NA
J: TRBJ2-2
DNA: TGTGCCAGCAGCTCGGATGCGGGCCTGAACACCGGGGAGCTGTTTTTT
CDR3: CASSSDAGLNTGELFF

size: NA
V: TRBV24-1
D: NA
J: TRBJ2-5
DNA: TGTGCCACCAGTGACGGGAGCCGAGAGACCCAGTACTTC
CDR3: CATSDGSRETQYF

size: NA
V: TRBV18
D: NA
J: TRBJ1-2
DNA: TGTGCCAGCCGAGGATCTATTCAGGGCTACACCTTC
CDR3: CASRGSIQGYTF

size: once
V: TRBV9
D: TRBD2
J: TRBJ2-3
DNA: TGTGCCAGCAGCGAGAGCGGGGTGAACACAGATACGCAGTATTTT
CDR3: CASSESGVNTDTQYF

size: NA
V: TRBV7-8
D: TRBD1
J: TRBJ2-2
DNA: TGTGCCAGCAGCAAACAGGGGGCAGGATCCGGGGAGCTGTTTTTT
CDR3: CASSKQGAGSGELFF

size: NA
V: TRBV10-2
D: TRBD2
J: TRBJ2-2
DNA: TGCGCCAGCAGTGAAGAAAACGCGGGGGTTAACACCGGGGAGCTGTTTTTT
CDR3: CASSEENAGVNTGELFF

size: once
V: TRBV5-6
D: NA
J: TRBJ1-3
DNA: TGTGCCAGCAGCCTTTGGCCGGAGGGCACCATATATTTT
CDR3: CASSLWPEGTIYF

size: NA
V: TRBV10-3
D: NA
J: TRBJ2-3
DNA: TGTGCCATCAGTGAGTCGAAGGGGACAGATACGCAGTATTTT
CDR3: CAISESKGTDTQYF

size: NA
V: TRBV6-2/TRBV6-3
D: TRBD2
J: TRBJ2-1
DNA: TGTGCCAGCAGTTACTCGGGACTAGCCTCCAATGAGCAGTTCTTC
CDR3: CASSYSGLASNEQFF

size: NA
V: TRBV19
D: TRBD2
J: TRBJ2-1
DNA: TGTGCCAGTAGTATAACTAGCGGGGGGTATGAGCAGTTCTTC
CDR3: CASSITSGGYEQFF

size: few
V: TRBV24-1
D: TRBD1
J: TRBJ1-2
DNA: TGTGCCACCAGTGGACCGGGACAGGGGGCAGATGGCTACACCTTC
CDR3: CATSGPGQGADGYTF

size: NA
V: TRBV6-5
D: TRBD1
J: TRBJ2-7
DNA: TGTGCCAGCAGTTACTCACAGGGGGCCTACGAGCAGTACTTC
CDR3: CASSYSQGAYEQYF

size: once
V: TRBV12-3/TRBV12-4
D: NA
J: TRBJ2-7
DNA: TGTGCCAGCAGTCGCCGACAGTCTGACGAGCAGTACTTC
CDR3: CASSRRQSDEQYF

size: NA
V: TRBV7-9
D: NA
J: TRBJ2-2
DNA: TGTGCCAGCAGCTTGACAGGCCTTGAGCTGTTTTTT
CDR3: CASSLTGLELFF

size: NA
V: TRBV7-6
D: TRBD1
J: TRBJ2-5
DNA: TGTGCCAGCAGCTCCCAGACAGGGGGGATGAAGACCCAGTACTTC
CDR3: CASSSQTGGMKTQYF

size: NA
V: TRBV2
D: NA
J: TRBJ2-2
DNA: TGTGCCAGCAGGGGGGGTCTGGTATCCGGGGAGCTGTTTTTT
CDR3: CASRGGLVSGELFF

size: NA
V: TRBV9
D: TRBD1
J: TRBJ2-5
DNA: TGTGCCAGCAGCGTAGTGGGACAGAATCAAGAGACCCAGTACTTC
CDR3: CASSVVGQNQETQYF

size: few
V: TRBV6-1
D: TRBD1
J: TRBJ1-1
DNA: TGTGCCAGCAGTGAACCACAGGGGATGAACACTGAAGCTTTCTTT
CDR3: CASSEPQGMNTEAFF

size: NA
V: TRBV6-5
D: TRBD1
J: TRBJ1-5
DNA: TGTGCCAGCAGTTACGGACAGGGCAAGGGGCCCCAGCATTTT
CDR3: CASSYGQGKGPQHF

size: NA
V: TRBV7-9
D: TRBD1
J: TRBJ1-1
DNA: TGTGCCAGCAGCTCCGGGACAGGGGACTTCATGAACACTGAAGCTTTCTTT
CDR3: CASSSGTGDFMNTEAFF

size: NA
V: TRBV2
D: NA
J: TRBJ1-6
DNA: TGTGCCAGCACCAGATACAGCAATTCACCCCTCCACTTT
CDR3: CASTRYSNSPLHF

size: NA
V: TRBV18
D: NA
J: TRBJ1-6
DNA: TGTGCCAGCCGTGGGGGCTCAGCTTCACCCCTCCACTTT
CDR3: CASRGGSASPLHF

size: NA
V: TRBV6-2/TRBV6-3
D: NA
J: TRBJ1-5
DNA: TGTGCCAGCAGTCACCGGGACAAGCCCCAGCATTTT
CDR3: CASSHRDKPQHF

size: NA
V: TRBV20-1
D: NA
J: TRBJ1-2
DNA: TGCAGTGCTACAGGGCCCTATGGCTACACCTTC
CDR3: CSATGPYGYTF

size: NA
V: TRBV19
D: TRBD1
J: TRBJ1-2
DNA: TGTGCCAGTAGTATAAATCAGGGGGCTAACTATGGCTACACCTTC
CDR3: CASSINQGANYGYTF

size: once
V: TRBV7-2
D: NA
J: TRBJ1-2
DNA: TGTGCCAGCAGCTTAAACATTCAGGGAAGGATCGATGGCTACACCTTC
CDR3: CASSLNIQGRIDGYTF

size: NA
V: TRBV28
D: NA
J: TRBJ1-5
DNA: TGTGCCAGCAGTTTATCGCAGCCCCAGCATTTT
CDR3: CASSLSQPQHF

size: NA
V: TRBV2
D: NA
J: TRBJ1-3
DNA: TGTGCCAGCAGTGAATCGAACACCATATATTTT
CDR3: CASSESNTIYF

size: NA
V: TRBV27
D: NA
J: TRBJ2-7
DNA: TGTGCCAGCAGTTTAATAGGGAGCTCCTACGAGCAGTACTTC
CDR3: CASSLIGSSYEQYF

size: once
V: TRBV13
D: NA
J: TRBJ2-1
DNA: TGTGCCAGCAGCTTAGGCCCCGCGAGTGAGCAGTTCTTC
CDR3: CASSLGPASEQFF

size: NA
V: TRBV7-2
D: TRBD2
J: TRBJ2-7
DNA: TGTGCCAGCAGCCATGGAAGGGGAGGGCCCTACGAGCAGTACTTC
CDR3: CASSHGRGGPYEQYF

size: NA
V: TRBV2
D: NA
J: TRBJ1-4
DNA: TGTGCCAGCAGTGTTGTACAGGGAAATGAAAAACTGTTTTTT
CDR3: CASSVVQGNEKLFF

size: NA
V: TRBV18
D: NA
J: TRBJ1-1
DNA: TGTGCCAGCTCACCAACGGAGGTCTCTGAAGCTTTCTTT
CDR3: CASSPTEVSEAFF

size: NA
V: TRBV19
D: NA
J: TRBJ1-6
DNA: TGTGCCAGTAGGGAAGGAGGGAGAAATAATTCACCCCTCCACTTT
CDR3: CASREGGRNNSPLHF

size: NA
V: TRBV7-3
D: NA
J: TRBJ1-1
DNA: TGTGCCACCCGTAGGGGCCCGAACACTGAAGCTTTCTTT
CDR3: CATRRGPNTEAFF

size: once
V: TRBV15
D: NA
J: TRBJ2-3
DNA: TGTGCCACCAGCAGTCGACTTGGGGCCAATACGCAGTATTTT
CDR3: CATSSRLGANTQYF

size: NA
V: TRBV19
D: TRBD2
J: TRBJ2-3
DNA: TGTGCCAGTAGTAAGGCGGGGGGCTGGAGCACAGATACGCAGTATTTT
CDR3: CASSKAGGWSTDTQYF

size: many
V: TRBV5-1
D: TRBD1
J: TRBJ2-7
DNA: TGCGCCAGCAGCTTGACCCGGGACAGGGTCGACGAGCAGTACTTC
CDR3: CASSLTRDRVDEQYF